The source of this T cell receptor (beta chain) is a study of blood T cell repertoires in COVID-19. Study in general: The cDNA or gDNA used as material had been derived from T cells, B-cell-depleted T cells, or PBMCs.

In the authors' workflow: Estimation of nucleated cell counts relied on the amplification of reference gene primers. Assay: immunoSEQ multiplex PCR; the TCRdb copy retains only in-frame clones and omits some. That table supplies the V and J calls and clone size; D and trimming were determined from the DNA. The sample holds about 210,000 clones, 84% seen once. The age range of participants was 18 to 89 years, with residence in about two dozen US areas. Exposed participants came across a COVID-19 case within 2 weeks before study entry. CDR1 is PRHDT and CDR2 is FYEKMQ in the germline V gene (reference sequence). This CDR3 is 15 amino acids long. Trimming removed 1 base from V and 0 bases from J, with 10 bases in between.

The receptor comes from a woman aged 25 to 39 who had been exposed to COVID-19. V usage is TRBV13 and J usage is TRBJ2-7; possible D gene TRBD1, 5 bases. Sequenced input: PBMCs or T cells enriched from blood (not recorded which). In DNA form, the CDR3 reads TGTGCCAGCAGCTTAGATAGGGGTCTCTCCTACGAGCAGTACTTC. Translating it yields CASSLDRGLSYEQYF.